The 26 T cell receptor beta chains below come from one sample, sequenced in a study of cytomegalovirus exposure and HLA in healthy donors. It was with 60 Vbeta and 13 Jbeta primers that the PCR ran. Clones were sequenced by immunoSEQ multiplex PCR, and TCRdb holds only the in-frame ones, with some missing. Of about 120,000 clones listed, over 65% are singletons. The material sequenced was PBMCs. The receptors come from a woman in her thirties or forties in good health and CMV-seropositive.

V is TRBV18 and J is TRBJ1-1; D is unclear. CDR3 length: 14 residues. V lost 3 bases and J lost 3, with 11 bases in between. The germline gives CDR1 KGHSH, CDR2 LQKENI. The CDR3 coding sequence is TGTGCCAGCTCACCCCGGGTCCACGACACTGAAGCTTTCTTT. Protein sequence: CASSPRVHDTEAFF.

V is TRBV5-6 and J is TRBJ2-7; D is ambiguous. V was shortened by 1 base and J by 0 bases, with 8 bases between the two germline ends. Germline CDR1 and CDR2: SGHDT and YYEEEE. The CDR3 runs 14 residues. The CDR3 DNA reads TGTGCCAGCAGCTTGAGTGGCCTCTCCTACGAGCAGTACTTC. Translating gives CASSLSGLSYEQYF.

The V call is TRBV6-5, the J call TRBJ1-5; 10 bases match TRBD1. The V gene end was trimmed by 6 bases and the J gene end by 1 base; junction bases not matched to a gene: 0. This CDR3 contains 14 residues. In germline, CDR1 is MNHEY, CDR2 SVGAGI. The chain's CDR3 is CASRTGGSNQPQHF. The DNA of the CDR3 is TGTGCCAGCAGGACAGGGGGCAGCAATCAGCCCCAGCATTTT.

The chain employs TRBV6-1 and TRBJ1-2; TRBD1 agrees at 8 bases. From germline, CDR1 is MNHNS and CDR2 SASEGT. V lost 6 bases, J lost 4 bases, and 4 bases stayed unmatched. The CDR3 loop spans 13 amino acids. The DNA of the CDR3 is TGTGCCAGCAGAGACAGGGGTGGCTATGGCTACACCTTC. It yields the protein CASRDRGGYGYTF.

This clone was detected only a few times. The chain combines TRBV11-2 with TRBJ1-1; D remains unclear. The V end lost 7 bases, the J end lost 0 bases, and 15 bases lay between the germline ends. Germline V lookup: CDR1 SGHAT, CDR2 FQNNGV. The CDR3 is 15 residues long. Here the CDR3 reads CASILGPGMNTEAFF. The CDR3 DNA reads TGTGCCAGCATCCTTGGACCGGGGATGAACACTGAAGCTTTCTTT.

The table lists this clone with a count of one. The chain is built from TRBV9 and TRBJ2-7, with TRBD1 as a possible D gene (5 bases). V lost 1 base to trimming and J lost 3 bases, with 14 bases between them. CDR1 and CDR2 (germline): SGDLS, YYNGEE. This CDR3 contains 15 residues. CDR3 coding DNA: TGTGCCAGCAGCGTAAGTGGGGCAGTGGGCTACGAGCAGTACTTC. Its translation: CASSVSGAVGYEQYF.

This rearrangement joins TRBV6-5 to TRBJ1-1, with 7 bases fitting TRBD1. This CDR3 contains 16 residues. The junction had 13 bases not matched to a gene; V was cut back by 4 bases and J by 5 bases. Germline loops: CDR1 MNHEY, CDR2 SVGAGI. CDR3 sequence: CASSSETGTVTTEAFF. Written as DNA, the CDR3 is TGTGCCAGCAGTTCCGAGACAGGGACTGTCACAACTGAAGCTTTCTTT.

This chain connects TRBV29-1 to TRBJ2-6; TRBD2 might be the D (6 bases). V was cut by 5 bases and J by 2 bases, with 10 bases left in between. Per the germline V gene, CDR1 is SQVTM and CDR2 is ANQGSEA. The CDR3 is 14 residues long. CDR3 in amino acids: CSVFTGAGANVLTF. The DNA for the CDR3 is TGCAGCGTTTTTACGGGGGCTGGGGCCAACGTCCTGACTTTC.

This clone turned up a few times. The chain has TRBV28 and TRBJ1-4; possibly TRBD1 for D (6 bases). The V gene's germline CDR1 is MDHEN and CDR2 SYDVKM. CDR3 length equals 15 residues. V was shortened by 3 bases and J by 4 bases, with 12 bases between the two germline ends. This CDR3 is CASSFQGTINEKLFF. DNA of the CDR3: TGTGCCAGCAGTTTTCAGGGGACTATTAATGAAAAACTGTTTTTT. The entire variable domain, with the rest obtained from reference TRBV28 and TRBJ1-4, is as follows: DVKVTQSSRYLVKRTGEKVFLECVQDMDHENMFWYRQDPGLGLRLIYFSYDVKMKEKGDIPEGYSVSREKKERFSLILESASTNQTSMYLCASSFQGTINEKLFFGSGTQLSVL.

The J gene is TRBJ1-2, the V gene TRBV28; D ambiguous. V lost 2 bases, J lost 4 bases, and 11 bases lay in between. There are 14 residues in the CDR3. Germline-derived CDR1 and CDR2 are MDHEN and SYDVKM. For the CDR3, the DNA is TGTGCCAGCAGTTTAACAGCCCTTACCTATGGCTACACCTTC. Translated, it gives CASSLTALTYGYTF.

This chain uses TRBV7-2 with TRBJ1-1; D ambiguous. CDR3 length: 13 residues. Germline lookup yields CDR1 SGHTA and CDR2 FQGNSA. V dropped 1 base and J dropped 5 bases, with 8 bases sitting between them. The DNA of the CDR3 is TGTGCCAGCAGCTTAGTCGCAGGTACTGAAGCTTTCTTT. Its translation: CASSLVAGTEAFF. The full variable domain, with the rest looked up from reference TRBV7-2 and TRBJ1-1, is GAGVSQSPSNKVTEKGKDVELRCDPISGHTALYWYRQSLGQGLEFLIYFQGNSAPDKSGLPSDRFSAERTGGSVSTLTIQRTQQEDSAVYLCASSLVAGTEAFFGQGTRLTVV.

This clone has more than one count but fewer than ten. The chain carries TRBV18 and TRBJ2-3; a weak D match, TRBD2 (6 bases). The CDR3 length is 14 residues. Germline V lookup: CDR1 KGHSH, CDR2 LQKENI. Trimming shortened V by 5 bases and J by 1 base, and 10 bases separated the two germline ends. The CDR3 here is CASSGSGGTDTQYF. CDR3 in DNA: TGTGCCAGCTCAGGTTCGGGAGGCACAGATACGCAGTATTTT.

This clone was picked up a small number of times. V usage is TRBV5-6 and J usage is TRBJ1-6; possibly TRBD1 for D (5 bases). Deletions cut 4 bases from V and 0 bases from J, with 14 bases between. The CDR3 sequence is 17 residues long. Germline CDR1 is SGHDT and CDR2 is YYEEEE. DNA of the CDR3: TGTGCCAGCAGCCGCGGGACCGTAAGCTCCTATAATTCACCCCTCCACTTT. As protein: CASSRGTVSSYNSPLHF.

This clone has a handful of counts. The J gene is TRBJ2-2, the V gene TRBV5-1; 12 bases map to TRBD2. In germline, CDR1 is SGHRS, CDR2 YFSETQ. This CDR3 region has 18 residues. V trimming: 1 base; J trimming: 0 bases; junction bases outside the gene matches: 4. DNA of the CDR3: TGCGCCAGCAGCTTGTCGACTAGCGGGAGCGCGAACACCGGGGAGCTGTTTTTT. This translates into CASSLSTSGSANTGELFF.

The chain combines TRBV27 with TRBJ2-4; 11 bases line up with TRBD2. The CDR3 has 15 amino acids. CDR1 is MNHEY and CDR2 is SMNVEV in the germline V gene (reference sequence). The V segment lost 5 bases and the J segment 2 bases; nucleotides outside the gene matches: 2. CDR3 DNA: TGTGCCAGCAGTACTAGCGGGAGACCCAAAAACATTCAGTACTTC. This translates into CASSTSGRPKNIQYF.

The CDR3 loop is CASSEGLGSSPLHF. In DNA, the CDR3 is TGTGCCAGCAGTGAGGGACTAGGAAGTTCACCCCTCCACTTT. The V and J genes are TRBV6-1 and TRBJ1-6, with a tentative D call TRBD1 (5 bases). The length of the CDR3 is 14 residues. CDR1 is MNHNS and CDR2 is SASEGT in the germline V gene. V dropped 3 bases and J dropped 9 bases, with 12 bases sitting between them.

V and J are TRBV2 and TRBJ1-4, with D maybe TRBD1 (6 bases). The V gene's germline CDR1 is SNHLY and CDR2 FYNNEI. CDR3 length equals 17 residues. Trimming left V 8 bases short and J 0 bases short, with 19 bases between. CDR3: CASGGRSTVATNEKLFF. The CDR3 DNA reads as TGTGCCAGCGGGGGCAGGTCGACAGTTGCAACTAATGAAAAACTGTTTTTT. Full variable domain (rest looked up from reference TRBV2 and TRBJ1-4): EPEVTQTPSHQVTQMGQEVILRCVPISNHLYFYWYRQILGQKVEFLVSFYNNEISEKSEIFDDQFSVERPDGSNFTLKIRSTKLEDSAMYFCASGGRSTVATNEKLFFGSGTQLSVL.

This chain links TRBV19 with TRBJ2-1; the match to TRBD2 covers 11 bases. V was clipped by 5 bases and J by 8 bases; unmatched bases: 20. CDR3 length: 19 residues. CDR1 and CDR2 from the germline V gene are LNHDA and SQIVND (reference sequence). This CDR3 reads CASSYQPLAGVVRSHEQFF. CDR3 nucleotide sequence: TGTGCCAGTAGTTACCAGCCACTAGCGGGAGTTGTTAGGTCCCATGAGCAGTTCTTC.

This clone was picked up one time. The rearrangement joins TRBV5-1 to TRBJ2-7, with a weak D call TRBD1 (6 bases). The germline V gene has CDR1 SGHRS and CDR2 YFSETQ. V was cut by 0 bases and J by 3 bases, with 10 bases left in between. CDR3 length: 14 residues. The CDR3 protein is CASSLAQGIYEQYF. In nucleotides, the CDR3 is TGCGCCAGCAGCTTGGCTCAGGGGATCTACGAGCAGTACTTC.

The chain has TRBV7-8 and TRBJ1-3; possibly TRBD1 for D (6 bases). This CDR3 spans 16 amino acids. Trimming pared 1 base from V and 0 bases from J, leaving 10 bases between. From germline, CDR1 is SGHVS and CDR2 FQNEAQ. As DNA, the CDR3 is TGTGCCAGCAGCTTAGTAACAGGGAGCTCTGGAAACACCATATATTTT. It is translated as CASSLVTGSSGNTIYF.

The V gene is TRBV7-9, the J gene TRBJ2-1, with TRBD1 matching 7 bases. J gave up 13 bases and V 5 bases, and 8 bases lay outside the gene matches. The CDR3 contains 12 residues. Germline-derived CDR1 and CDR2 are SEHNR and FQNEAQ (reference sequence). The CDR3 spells CASSPTGQVQFF. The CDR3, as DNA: TGTGCCAGCAGCCCGACCGGACAGGTCCAGTTCTTC.

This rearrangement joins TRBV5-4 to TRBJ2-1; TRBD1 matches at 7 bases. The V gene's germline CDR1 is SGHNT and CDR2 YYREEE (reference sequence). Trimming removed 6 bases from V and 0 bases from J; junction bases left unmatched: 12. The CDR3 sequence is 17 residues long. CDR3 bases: TGTGCCAGCACCGCCTTACAGGGGATGAGCTCCTACAATGAGCAGTTCTTC. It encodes CASTALQGMSSYNEQFF.

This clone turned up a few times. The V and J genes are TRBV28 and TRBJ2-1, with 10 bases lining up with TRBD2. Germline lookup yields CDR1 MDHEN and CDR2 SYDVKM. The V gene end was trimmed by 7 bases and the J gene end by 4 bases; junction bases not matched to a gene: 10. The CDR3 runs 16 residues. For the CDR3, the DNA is TGTGCCAGCATTACTCAAGCGGGAGGGAAGTACAATGAGCAGTTCTTC. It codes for CASITQAGGKYNEQFF.

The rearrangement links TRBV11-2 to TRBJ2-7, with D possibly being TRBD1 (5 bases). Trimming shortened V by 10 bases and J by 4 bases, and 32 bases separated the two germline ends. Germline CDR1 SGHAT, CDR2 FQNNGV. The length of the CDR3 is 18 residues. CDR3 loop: CATFNGGRSPGKLYEQYF. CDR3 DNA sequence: TGTGCCACCTTTAACGGCGGTCGGTCTCCAGGGAAATTGTACGAGCAGTACTTC. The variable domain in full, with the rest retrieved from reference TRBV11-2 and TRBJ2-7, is EAGVAQSPRYKIIEKRQSVAFWCNPISGHATLYWYQQILGQGPKLLIQFQNNGVVDDSQLPKDRFSAERLKGVDSTLKIQPAKLEDSAVYLCATFNGGRSPGKLYEQYFGPGTRLTVT.

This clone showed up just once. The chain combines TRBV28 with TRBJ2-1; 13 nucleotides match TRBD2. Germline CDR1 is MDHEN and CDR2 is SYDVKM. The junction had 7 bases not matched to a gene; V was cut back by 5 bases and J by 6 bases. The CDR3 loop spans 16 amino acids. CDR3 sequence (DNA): TGTGCCAGCAGTCTATCGGGACTAGCGGGGACCAATGAGCAGTTCTTC. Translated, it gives CASSLSGLAGTNEQFF.

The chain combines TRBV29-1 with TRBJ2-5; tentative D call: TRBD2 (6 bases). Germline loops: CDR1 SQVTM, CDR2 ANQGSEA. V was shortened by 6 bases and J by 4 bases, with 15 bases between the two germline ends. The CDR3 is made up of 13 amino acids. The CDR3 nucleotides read TGCAGCGTCGCTCTGGGGGGAGGAGAGACCCAGTACTTC. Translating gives CSVALGGGETQYF.